These 25 T cell receptor beta chains were sequenced from one sample in a study of molecular identifiers for immune sequencing clone quantification. MiXCR was run by TCRdb on the PCR reads, yielding one entry per CDR3 protein. The sample holds fewer than 100,000 distinct CDR3 sequences, over 20% seen once. The sequencing input was naive CD8+ T cells from blood, with Jurkat cell RNA spiked in. The subset here: FACS-sorted CD8+CD4-CCR7+CD45RA+ naive T cells. The receptors were sampled from a human donor in good health. Some libraries in this study had Jurkat cell RNA spiked in.

J is TRBJ1-4 and V is TRBV9; 7 bases are shared with TRBD1. The CDR3 has 13 residues. With 0 bases clipped from V and 12 bases from J, the junction kept 5 bases outside the gene matches. CDR1 SGDLS and CDR2 YYNGEE come from the germline V gene. The CDR3: CASSVDEGAELFF. CDR3 bases: TGTGCCAGCAGCGTAGACGAGGGGGCGGAACTGTTTTTT. The entire variable domain, with the rest obtained from reference TRBV9 and TRBJ1-4, is as follows: DSGVTQTPKHLITATGQRVTLRCSPRSGDLSVYWYQQSLDQGLQFLIQYYNGEERAKGNILERFSAQQFPDLHSELNLSSLELGDSALYFCASSVDEGAELFFGSGTQLSVL.

With regard to this clonotype: The junction shows a germline mismatch at one end, possibly a read error. J is TRBJ1-5 and V is TRBV5-3, with D unresolved. TRBV5-3 is identified as an open reading frame with a role that is uncertain. This CDR3 has 15 amino acids. In DNA form, the CDR3 reads TGTGCCAGCAGCTTGGTCCCTGGTAGCAATCAGCCCCAGCATTTT. Its translation: CASSLVPGSNQPQHF.

This clonotype came up many times. The V and J genes are TRBV13 and TRBJ1-5; D might be TRBD1 (5 bases). Germline V gene sequence: CDR1 PRHDT, CDR2 FYEKMQ (reference sequence). Trimming removed 4 bases at V and 5 bases at J, with 9 bases between. This CDR3 contains 13 residues. CDR3 DNA: TGTGCCAGCAGCTCAGGGTCCGATCAGCCCCAGCATTTT. Its translation: CASSSGSDQPQHF.

This clonotype was counted between two and nine times. The V gene is TRBV7-2, the J gene TRBJ1-1; the D gene is possibly TRBD1 (6 bases). The CDR3 has 13 residues. Germline CDR1 and CDR2: SGHTA and FQGNSA. Trimming pared 5 bases from V and 3 bases from J, leaving 10 bases between. CDR3 protein: CASSPGHYTEAFF. The CDR3 DNA reads TGTGCCAGCAGCCCGGGACATTACACTGAAGCTTTCTTT.

This clonotype appeared many times. The rearrangement links TRBV19 to TRBJ1-1; D is unclear. CDR3 length: 14 residues. The germline V gene encodes CDR1 LNHDA and CDR2 SQIVND (reference sequence). The ends were cut back, 3 bases at V and 1 base at J, with 9 bases in the middle. The CDR3 loop reads CASSIYSENTEAFF. The CDR3 DNA sequence: TGTGCCAGTAGTATTTACAGCGAGAACACTGAAGCTTTCTTT.

The table lists this clonotype with many counts. The chain uses TRBV5-4 and TRBJ1-1, with D perhaps TRBD1 (5 bases). Germline CDR1 is SGHNT and CDR2 is YYREEE (reference sequence). CDR3 length equals 15 residues. V was cut by 2 bases and J by 0 bases, with 11 bases left in between. For the CDR3, the DNA is TGTGCCAGCAGCTTCACAGGCACACTGAACACTGAAGCTTTCTTT. Its translation: CASSFTGTLNTEAFF. The full variable domain, with the rest looked up from reference TRBV5-4 and TRBJ1-1, is ETGVTQSPTHLIKTRGQQVTLRCSSQSGHNTVSWYQQALGQGPQFIFQYYREEENGRGNFPPRFSGLQFPNYSSELNVNALELDDSALYLCASSFTGTLNTEAFFGQGTRLTVV.

This clonotype was detected many times. This rearrangement joins TRBV11-2 to TRBJ2-7; tentatively, D is TRBD1 (6 bases). This CDR3 has 14 residues. The ends were cut back, 0 bases at V and 2 bases at J, with 8 bases in the middle. Germline values: CDR1 SGHAT, CDR2 FQNNGV. CDR3 region: CASSLEGQPYEQYF. The CDR3, as DNA: TGTGCCAGCAGCTTAGAAGGACAGCCCTACGAGCAGTACTTC. The entire variable domain, with the rest obtained from reference TRBV11-2 and TRBJ2-7, is as follows: EAGVAQSPRYKIIEKRQSVAFWCNPISGHATLYWYQQILGQGPKLLIQFQNNGVVDDSQLPKDRFSAERLKGVDSTLKIQPAKLEDSAVYLCASSLEGQPYEQYFGPGTRLTVT.

CDR3 in amino acids: CASNTIGTRGETQYF. CDR3 in DNA: TGTGCCAGCAACACAATTGGGACGAGGGGAGAGACCCAGTACTTC. This chain connects TRBV6-2 or TRBV6-3 to TRBJ2-5; the D gene could be TRBD1 or TRBD2 (5 bases each). The CDR3 loop spans 15 amino acids. The germline CDR1 and CDR2 sequences are MNHEY and SVGEGT. The V gene lost 7 bases and the J gene lost 4 bases, with 19 bases spanning the gap.

As for this clonotype: A much bigger clone sits one base away, suggesting this may be a read error. The chain couples TRBV13 to TRBJ2-5, with D uncertain. The CDR3 totals 14 residues. V was pared by 5 bases and J by 9 bases, with 19 bases between. CDR1 is PRHDT, CDR2 FYEKMQ, per germline (reference sequence). The CDR3 is CASSPPEDSEPQYF. The CDR3 nucleotides read TGTGCCAGCAGCCCGCCAGAGGATTCGGAGCCCCAGTACTTC. The entire variable domain, with the rest obtained from reference TRBV13 and TRBJ2-5, is as follows: AAGVIQSPRHLIKEKRETATLKCYPIPRHDTVYWYQQGPGQDPQFLISFYEKMQSDKGSIPDRFSAQQFSDYHSELNMSSLELGDSALYFCASSPPEDSEPQYFGPGTRLLVL.

This clonotype has only a few counts. At one boundary the junction diverges from the germline segment, which might be a read error. J is TRBJ1-1 and V is TRBV27, with no clear D. The CDR3 length is 12 residues. Germline assignment: CDR1 MNHEY and CDR2 SMNVEV (reference sequence). CDR3: CASSLWGTERVF. For the CDR3, the DNA is TGTGCCAGCAGTTTATGGGGTACCGAACGGGTCTTT.

With respect to this clonotype: A much larger clonotype is one base distant, so this may be a read error. The chain carries TRBV6-6 and TRBJ2-3, with 9 bases matching TRBD2. CDR1 is MNHNY and CDR2 is SVGAGI in the germline V gene (reference sequence). The CDR3 loop spans 18 amino acids. Here the CDR3 reads CASGYSILSGGHMDTQYF. The CDR3 nucleotides read TGTGCCAGCGGTTACTCGATCCTTAGCGGGGGACACATGGATACGCAGTATTTT.

The V and J genes are TRBV7-6 and TRBJ2-2; D is possibly TRBD2 (6 bases). This CDR3 contains 17 residues. Trimming pared 5 bases from V and 4 bases from J, leaving 20 bases between. Germline loops: CDR1 SGHVS, CDR2 FNYEAQ. Written as DNA, the CDR3 is TGTGCCAGCAGCGCAACCCCAGGGTACGGGGGCACCGGGGAGCTGTTTTTT. It translates to CASSATPGYGGTGELFF.

This chain connects TRBV11-3 to TRBJ2-4; no definite D call. Germline V gives CDR1 SGHNT, CDR2 YENEEA. The CDR3 spans 15 residues. Trimming left V 4 bases short and J 5 bases short, with 15 bases between. This chain's CDR3 is CASSSDVLNQNIQYF. CDR3 coding DNA: TGTGCCAGCAGCTCCGATGTTTTGAACCAAAACATTCAGTACTTC.

This clonotype was seen at least ten times. The CDR3 loop is CASSINRGTEAFF. CDR3 DNA sequence: TGTGCCAGTAGTATTAACAGGGGCACTGAAGCTTTCTTT. V usage is TRBV19 and J usage is TRBJ1-1; TRBD1 matches at 7 bases. Germline values: CDR1 LNHDA, CDR2 SQIVND (reference sequence). CDR3 size: 13 residues. The J segment lost 4 bases and the V segment lost 3 bases, leaving 2 bases of the junction unmatched.

This clonotype was seen ten or more times. The chain joins TRBV4-1 to TRBJ2-7; TRBD1 agrees at 10 bases. The trim removed 2 bases at V and 4 bases at J, leaving 5 bases unmatched. The CDR3 consists of 15 residues. Germline CDR1 is MGHRA and CDR2 is YSYEKL. The DNA for the CDR3 is TGCGCCAGCAGCCAATGGGACAGGGGTTCGTACGAGCAGTACTTC. This encodes CASSQWDRGSYEQYF.

This chain links TRBV6-5 with TRBJ2-1; TRBD2 matches 8 bases. The CDR3 is 15 amino acids. The germline gives CDR1 MNHEY, CDR2 SVGAGI. V shed 4 bases, J shed 6 bases, and the junction held 8 bases outside the gene matches. CDR3 coding DNA: TGTGCCAGCAGTTTGAATAGCGGGGACCCCAATGAGCAGTTCTTC. Its protein product is CASSLNSGDPNEQFF.

Details on this clonotype: Being one base from a much bigger clone, this may be a read error. The gene calls are TRBV7-3 and TRBJ2-1, with 8 positions matching TRBD1. J lost 5 bases, V lost 5 bases, and 11 bases had no gene match. From germline, CDR1 is SGHTA and CDR2 FQGTGA. The CDR3 has 16 amino acids. The CDR3 DNA reads as TGTGCCAGCAGCGGCCGGGACAGGATGTCCCACAATGAGCAGTTCTTC. It translates to CASSGRDRMSHNEQFF.

This chain joins TRBV29-1 and TRBJ2-7, with no clear D. V was trimmed by 6 bases and J by 2 bases, leaving 14 bases between them. Germline V gives CDR1 SQVTM, CDR2 ANQGSEA. This CDR3 has 13 amino acids. CDR3 DNA: TGCAGCGTCTTCTGGACGGATGCCTACGAGCAGTACTTC. It specifies CSVFWTDAYEQYF.

This clonotype was found many times. The rearrangement uses TRBV19 and TRBJ2-7; D remains ambiguous. Germline V gene data show CDR1 as LNHDA and CDR2 as SQIVND (reference sequence). The CDR3 loop spans 13 amino acids. Trimming removed 1 base from V and 2 bases from J, with 6 bases in between. The CDR3 sequence: CASSIGLTYEQYF. The CDR3 DNA reads TGTGCCAGTAGTATAGGCCTAACCTACGAGCAGTACTTC.

This clonotype turned up a few times. The gene calls are TRBV7-6 and TRBJ1-1; no definite D call. The CDR3 extends over 11 amino acids. Trimming took 4 bases from V and 8 from J, leaving 8 bases between them. In germline, CDR1 is SGHVS, CDR2 FNYEAQ. DNA for the CDR3: TGTGCCAGCAGCTACGCCGGGGAAGCTTTCTTT. Translating it yields CASSYAGEAFF.

This clonotype occurred many times. The rearrangement uses TRBV6-1 and TRBJ2-7, with D perhaps matching TRBD1 (6 bases). Germline V gives CDR1 MNHNS, CDR2 SASEGT. The CDR3 consists of 14 residues. Trimming pared 2 bases from V and 7 bases from J, leaving 15 bases between. CDR3 sequence (DNA): TGTGCCAGCAGTGAAATGAGGGGGTATAGGGAGCAGTACTTC. Protein sequence: CASSEMRGYREQYF.

Only a few counts were recorded for this clonotype. The chain combines TRBV7-9 with TRBJ2-7; no reliable D call. Trimming left V 5 bases short and J 5 bases short, with 10 bases between. The CDR3 spans 12 residues. Germline CDR1 is SEHNR and CDR2 is FQNEAQ (reference sequence). DNA for the CDR3: TGTGCCAGCAGCCCCCAGTGGAACGAGCAGTACTTC. Its translation is CASSPQWNEQYF.

On this clonotype itself: This may stem from a read error, because a much larger clone lies one nucleotide away. The chain couples TRBV27 to TRBJ2-3; tentatively, D is TRBD1 (5 bases). The J call is doubtful: the DNA matches TRBJ1-5 better. The germline CDR1 and CDR2 sequences are MNHEY and SMNVEV (reference sequence). This CDR3 comprises 14 residues. The CDR3 nucleotides read TGTGCCAGCAGGCTACTAGCGGGGGTTGATACGCAGCATTTT. It specifies CASRLLAGVDTQHF.

This clonotype appeared many times. The chain recombines TRBV4-3 with TRBJ2-7; TRBD2 aligns across 7 bases. The CDR3 sequence is 16 residues long. V shed 0 bases and J 1 base; nucleotides not matched to a gene: 6. CDR1 and CDR2 (germline): LGHNA, YSLEER. CDR3 sequence reads: CASSQEMASGSYEQYF. CDR3 coding DNA: TGCGCCAGCAGCCAAGAAATGGCTAGCGGATCCTACGAGCAGTACTTC.

This clonotype was counted between two and nine times. This clone may be a read error of a much larger clone one base away. The chain links TRBV5-1 to TRBJ2-1, with 11 bases lining up with TRBD2. CDR1 is SGHRS, CDR2 YFSETQ, per germline. This CDR3 spans 13 amino acids. The CDR3 here is CVSSHTSGSDKFF. The CDR3 bases are TGCGTCAGCAGCCATACTAGCGGGAGTGATAAGTTCTTC. Full variable domain (rest looked up from reference TRBV5-1 and TRBJ2-1): KAGVTQTPRYLIKTRGQQVTLSCSPISGHRSVSWYQQTPGQGLQFLFEYFSETQRNKGNFPGRFSGRQFSNSRSEMNVSTLELGDSALYLCVSSHTSGSDKFFGPGTRLTVL.